In its sample, the clone carrying this T cell receptor (beta chain) was seen a few times. Its antigen is not known. Only in-frame clones appear in the TCRdb table, and some are missing; sequencing was by immunoSEQ multiplex PCR. The sample contains 70,000 to 95,000 clones, about 90% of which appear only once. In germline, CDR1 is SNHLY, CDR2 FYNNEI. This CDR3 is built from 13 residues. The V end was cut by 7 bases, the J end by 0 bases, with 10 bases between. This specimen belongs to a study of graft-versus-host responses after intestinal transplantation. Across the study: Multivisceral, liver-intestinal, or isolated intestinal transplants were performed in recipients. Every transplant recipient was induced with anti-thymocyte globulin, then maintained on tacrolimus and steroids for around 3 years.

Broader study findings: Graft-versus-host to host-versus-graft clonal ratios in allografts were high in patients with graft-donor T cell macrochimerism. HvG clone declines early post-transplant were associated with peak circulating GvH levels.

The input for sequencing was unstimulated CD4+ T cells sorted from spleen or lymph node cells, taken before intestinal transplant. The rearrangement links TRBV2 to TRBJ2-7; a weak D match, TRBD2 (5 bases). The origin of this receptor is a human donor who received an intestinal transplant. The CDR3 reads CASNSGSSYEQYF. CDR3 in DNA: TGTGCCAGCAACTCGGGGAGCTCCTACGAGCAGTACTTC.